These 2 T cell receptor beta chains were sequenced from one sample in a study of shared clonotypes between healthy human individuals (dated by TCRdb to about 2020). Library method: the immunoSEQ multiplex PCR assay. TCRdb carries this immuneACCESS record with in-frame sequences only. Its versions omit some clonotypes, under half of them owing to an unresolved V gene in the studies checked, with the rest unexplained. The sample profile shows 900,000 to 1,200,000 clones; around 78% of them were found once. 0.5% to 0.65% of the sample is held by the ten biggest clonotypes. The sample consisted of memory CD4+ T cells from PBMCs. The sample's cell subset or site label is to be understood as: CD45RA-negative fraction. These receptors all come from a man between 18 and 29 years old in good health. Some clones in this sample may be carry-over from other donors' samples.

The rearrangement links TRBV5-6 to TRBJ1-5; D ambiguous. The CDR3 is 12 amino acids. Between the trimmed V and J ends, which lost 1 base and 7 bases, there was a span of 6 bases. CDR1 and CDR2 from the germline V gene are SGHDT and YYEEEE. CDR3 bases: TGTGCCAGCAGCTTGATAGGCCAGCCCCAGCATTTT. Residues: CASSLIGQPQHF.

A remark on this clone: The same CDR3 is also encoded by other DNA sequences in this sample. This chain links TRBV11-2 with TRBJ1-1; tentative D call: TRBD1 (5 bases). The CDR3 loop spans 13 amino acids. Germline V gene sequence: CDR1 SGHAT, CDR2 FQNNGV. Trimming removed 1 base from V and 4 bases from J, with 7 bases in between. CDR3 in amino acids: CASSLGTGTEAFF. CDR3 nucleotide sequence: TGTGCCAGCAGCTTAGGTACAGGCACTGAAGCTTTCTTT.